Sequencing of this T cell receptor (beta chain) was carried out in a study of patients and donors after allogeneic stem cell transplantation. This clonotype was counted once. The V and J ends lost 0 bases and 4 bases, in that order; junction bases with no gene match: 10. Germline CDR1 SGHRS, CDR2 YFSETQ. The CDR3 runs to 17 residues. TCRdb used MiXCR to reprocess the RT-PCR reads, holding one entry per CDR3 protein. The sample gives some 960,000 distinct CDR3 sequences, approximately 19% of which show up once; roughly 6.4% is in the top ten. This receptor was taken from a human donor who was either an allogeneic HSCT recipient or a stem cell or donor lymphocyte infusion donor (not recorded which). It is not recorded whose cells these are; they may come from a transplant donor. Material for sequencing was blood, either unsorted or a sorted T cell fraction (not recorded which). This chain uses TRBV5-1 with TRBJ2-3; 8 positions agree with TRBD2. For the CDR3, the DNA is TGCGCCAGCAGCTTGGTCGGGAACGGACTAGCCGCAGATACGCAGTATTTT. This sequence encodes CASSLVGNGLAADTQYF.